Listed here are 5 T cell receptor beta chains from one sample, sequenced in a study of cytomegalovirus exposure and HLA in healthy donors. It was with 60 Vbeta and 13 Jbeta primers that the PCR ran. Repertoires were generated with immunoSEQ multiplex PCR, while TCRdb's copy carries only in-frame clones and drops some. This sample's table has under 90,000 clones. The sample consisted of PBMCs. These TCRs come from a man aged 45 to 65 in good health and CMV-seropositive.

The chain joins TRBV29-1 to TRBJ2-6; D unclear. Germline CDR1 and CDR2: SQVTM and ANQGSEA. The CDR3 is made up of 15 amino acids. V was shortened by 0 bases and J by 0 bases, with 6 bases between the two germline ends. The CDR3 here is CSVEEAFSGANVLTF. CDR3 sequence (DNA): TGCAGCGTTGAAGAGGCCTTCTCTGGGGCCAACGTCCTGACTTTC.

The chain has TRBV29-1 and TRBJ1-1; TRBD1 agrees at 10 bases. In germline, CDR1 is SQVTM, CDR2 ANQGSEA. V was clipped by 6 bases and J by 1 base; unmatched bases: 2. The CDR3 runs to 13 residues. In DNA, the CDR3 is TGCAGCGTCGACAGGGGGCCGAACACTGAAGCTTTCTTT. Its translation is CSVDRGPNTEAFF.

V usage is TRBV5-7 and J usage is TRBJ2-1, with D tentatively TRBD1 (6 bases). TRBV5-7 is an ORF, with its function uncertain. Trimming shortened V by 4 bases and J by 5 bases, and 28 bases separated the two germline ends. The length of the CDR3 is 19 residues. The CDR3 loop reads CASSHQRQVQSGNNNEQFF. For the CDR3, the DNA is TGTGCCAGCAGCCACCAACGACAGGTCCAGAGCGGAAACAACAATGAGCAGTTCTTC.

V gene TRBV14 combines with J gene TRBJ2-1, with 13 bases aligning to TRBD2. CDR1 and CDR2 (germline): SGHDN, FVKESK. The junction had 10 bases not matched to a gene; V was cut back by 4 bases and J by 10 bases. This CDR3 comprises 16 residues. CDR3 sequence reads: CASSPLGLAGEGEQFF. CDR3 DNA sequence: TGTGCCAGCAGCCCTTTAGGACTAGCGGGAGAGGGCGAGCAGTTCTTC.

The V call is TRBV5-4, the J call TRBJ2-1, with 7 bases that match TRBD2. The V segment lost 0 bases and the J segment 4 bases; nucleotides outside the gene matches: 4. The CDR3 covers 15 residues. CDR1 is SGHNT and CDR2 is YYREEE in the germline V gene (reference sequence). CDR3 sequence reads: CASSLAASGYNEQFF. The DNA for the CDR3 is TGTGCCAGCAGCTTGGCAGCTAGCGGTTACAATGAGCAGTTCTTC.